The 27 T cell receptor beta chains listed next were all sequenced from one sample in a study of CD8 T cells in Susac syndrome. Random-hexamer reverse transcription was applied to 0.5 to 1 ug RNA. One entry per CDR3 protein results from TCRdb running MiXCR on the immunoSEQ multiplex PCR reads. The data hold over 150,000 distinct CDR3 sequences, with roughly 95% observed a single time. The sequencing input was CD4+ T cells from PBMCs. Receptors were obtained from a human donor with Susac syndrome.

The chain has TRBV11-1 and TRBJ2-1; TRBD2 matches at 7 bases. Germline CDR1 is SGHAT and CDR2 is FQDESV (reference sequence). After removal of 2 bases from V and 6 bases from J, the junction contained 7 bases not matched to a gene. The CDR3 runs 15 residues. CDR3 residues: CASSLRLAEINEQFF. For the CDR3, the DNA is TGTGCCAGCAGCTTAAGACTAGCAGAGATCAATGAGCAGTTCTTC.

The rearrangement links TRBV2 to TRBJ1-5; D call uncertain. From germline, CDR1 is SNHLY and CDR2 FYNNEI. Trimming took off 5 bases at V and 0 bases at J, with 11 bases between the two ends. The CDR3 contains 15 residues. The CDR3 here is CASSWGRGSNQPQHF. In DNA, the CDR3 is TGTGCCAGCAGTTGGGGTCGGGGTAGCAATCAGCCCCAGCATTTT.

V is TRBV5-1 and J is TRBJ2-5; tentatively, D is TRBD1 (5 bases). Germline V gives CDR1 SGHRS, CDR2 YFSETQ. The CDR3 runs 14 residues. The V gene lost 4 bases and the J gene lost 4 bases, with 14 bases spanning the gap. Here the CDR3 reads CASSTSGMGETQYF. CDR3 nucleotides: TGCGCCAGCAGCACGTCAGGGATGGGAGAGACCCAGTACTTC.

The V call is TRBV7-2, the J call TRBJ1-2; D ambiguous. The CDR3 spans 12 residues. With 0 bases removed from V and 4 bases from J, the gap between germline ends came to 3 bases. Germline assignment: CDR1 SGHTA and CDR2 FQGNSA. The CDR3 DNA follows: TGTGCCAGCAGCTTAGCGGGCTATGGCTACACCTTC. Its translation is CASSLAGYGYTF.

The chain recombines TRBV29-1 with TRBJ2-5; weak D call: TRBD2 (7 bases). The ends were cut back, 6 bases at V and 5 bases at J, with 16 bases in the middle. Germline loops: CDR1 SQVTM, CDR2 ANQGSEA. The CDR3 consists of 13 residues. In DNA, the CDR3 is TGCAGCGTAGCTACACGGGGGGCGGAGACCCAGTACTTC. Translating it yields CSVATRGAETQYF.

This clonotype was counted only a few times. The DNA of the CDR3 is TGTGCCAGCAGCCAAGATGGGGAGACCCAGTACTTC. This sequence encodes CASSQDGETQYF. J is TRBJ2-5 and V is TRBV14; D ambiguous. The germline V and J ends were trimmed by 0 bases and 5 bases, with 4 bases remaining between them. This CDR3 region has 12 residues. The germline gives CDR1 SGHDN, CDR2 FVKESK.

This sequence joins TRBV9 and TRBJ2-7; 10 bases align to TRBD2. This CDR3 is built from 16 residues. The germline gives CDR1 SGDLS, CDR2 YYNGEE. With V trimmed by 0 bases and J by 3 bases, 6 bases remained unmatched. CDR3 sequence reads: CASSVASSGSIYEQYF. CDR3 in DNA: TGTGCCAGCAGCGTAGCTTCTAGCGGGAGCATCTACGAGCAGTACTTC.

V gene TRBV5-1 combines with J gene TRBJ1-2; 9 bases are a match to TRBD1. The ends lost 2 bases at V and 6 bases at J; junction bases unmatched: 5. The germline CDR1 and CDR2 sequences are SGHRS and YFSETQ. The CDR3 runs to 14 residues. The DNA for the CDR3 is TGCGCCAGCAGCTTTGGACAGGGGCGTCATGGCTACACCTTC. This gives the protein CASSFGQGRHGYTF.

The rearrangement joins TRBV13 to TRBJ2-7, with 11 nucleotides matching TRBD1. V trimming: 0 bases; J trimming: 2 bases; junction bases outside the gene matches: 6. The CDR3 is 17 residues long. CDR1 is PRHDT, CDR2 FYEKMQ, per germline (reference sequence). DNA for the CDR3: TGTGCCAGCAGCTTAGGGTTCCCGGGACAGGGGGCCTACGAGCAGTACTTC. Encoded protein: CASSLGFPGQGAYEQYF.

This clonotype was counted between two and nine times. The CDR3 bases are TGTGCCAGCAGTTACGGGACCCAGTACTTC. Translation gives CASSYGTQYF. The chain employs TRBV6-2 or TRBV6-3 and TRBJ2-5; D remains unclear. Germline V gene sequence: CDR1 MNHEY, CDR2 SVGEGT. The CDR3 is made up of 10 amino acids. V gave up 2 bases and J gave up 7 bases, with 2 bases separating them.

The chain carries TRBV29-1 and TRBJ1-1, with 10 bases fitting TRBD1. The CDR3 spans 14 residues. V lost 6 bases to trimming and J lost 10 bases; unmatched junction nucleotides: 14. Germline CDR1 and CDR2: SQVTM and ANQGSEA. The CDR3 DNA sequence: TGCAGCGTCGGGGGGACAGGGGTGAGCTTGGGAGCTTTCTTT. It encodes CSVGGTGVSLGAFF.

The chain employs TRBV28 and TRBJ2-1, with 8 positions matching TRBD2. CDR3 length: 15 residues. The trim removed 10 bases at V and 8 bases at J, leaving 16 bases unmatched. Germline-derived CDR1 and CDR2 are MDHEN and SYDVKM. The CDR3 coding sequence is TGTGCCACGGTAGCTCCAAACGGGAGGGCCTATGAGCAGTTCTTC. This encodes CATVAPNGRAYEQFF.

This sequence joins TRBV15 and TRBJ2-1, with a weak D call TRBD2 (5 bases). The CDR3 is 13 residues long. Germline CDR1 reads LNHNV; CDR2 reads YYDKDF (reference sequence). V was cut by 2 bases and J by 9 bases, with 11 bases left in between. The chain's CDR3 is CATSRNRGSEQFF. DNA of the CDR3: TGTGCCACCAGCAGAAACCGAGGGTCTGAGCAGTTCTTC.

V gene TRBV20-1 combines with J gene TRBJ1-1; D is ambiguous. Germline CDR1 DFQATT, CDR2 SNEGSKA (reference sequence). The CDR3 has 13 amino acids. V lost 0 bases and J lost 0, with 5 bases in between. Here the CDR3 reads CSARDSLNTEAFF. The CDR3, as DNA: TGCAGTGCTAGAGATTCCCTGAACACTGAAGCTTTCTTT.

The chain has TRBV6-5 and TRBJ1-6; 10 bases match TRBD1. This CDR3 has 19 residues. V shed 4 bases and J 2 bases; nucleotides not matched to a gene: 11. Per the germline V gene, CDR1 is MNHEY and CDR2 is SVGAGI. The CDR3 DNA follows: TGTGCCAGCAGTTTGTTAACATTGACAGGGGGCGCCTATAATTCACCCCTCCACTTT. Amino acid sequence: CASSLLTLTGGAYNSPLHF.

The chain links TRBV6-5 to TRBJ2-5, with a weak D call TRBD2 (5 bases). The V end was cut by 0 bases, the J end by 5 bases, with 10 bases between. Per germline, CDR1 MNHEY and CDR2 SVGAGI. The length of the CDR3 is 14 residues. CDR3 sequence reads: CASSYSGASETQYF. CDR3 coding DNA: TGTGCCAGCAGTTACTCGGGAGCATCGGAGACCCAGTACTTC.

The chain links TRBV20-1 to TRBJ2-4, with 12 bases fitting TRBD2. This CDR3 region has 17 residues. The trim removed 3 bases at V and 6 bases at J, leaving 12 bases unmatched. Germline-derived CDR1 and CDR2 are DFQATT and SNEGSKA (reference sequence). The CDR3 DNA sequence: TGCAGTGCTAGGGCCCCGGGACTAGCGGGCGGGGGAAACATTCAGTACTTC. Translated: CSARAPGLAGGGNIQYF.

This rearrangement joins TRBV7-2 to TRBJ2-3; D is perhaps TRBD2 (6 bases). The germline V gene has CDR1 SGHTA and CDR2 FQGNSA. Trimming removed 6 bases at V and 5 bases at J, with 12 bases between. The CDR3 is 13 residues long. CDR3 sequence (DNA): TGTGCCAGCAGAACCGGGACTTTAGATACGCAGTATTTT. Amino acid sequence: CASRTGTLDTQYF.

The chain is built from TRBV6-6 and TRBJ2-1, with 7 bases matching TRBD2. Germline lookup yields CDR1 MNHNY and CDR2 SVGAGI (reference sequence). V shed 7 bases and J 10 bases; nucleotides not matched to a gene: 16. The CDR3 loop spans 15 amino acids. The CDR3 spells CASTPGGSKRSEQFF. In DNA form, the CDR3 reads TGTGCCAGCACCCCCGGGGGGTCCAAGCGGTCGGAGCAGTTCTTC.

The chain combines TRBV29-1 with TRBJ1-1, with D uncertain. CDR3 size: 13 residues. Germline lookup yields CDR1 SQVTM and CDR2 ANQGSEA. V lost 5 bases and J 5 bases, leaving 15 bases between the germline ends. CDR3 sequence reads: CSVSRSPGTEAFF. The DNA of the CDR3 is TGCAGCGTTTCGAGGTCCCCGGGGACTGAAGCTTTCTTT.

This chain connects TRBV12-2 to TRBJ1-5. TRBV12-2 is listed as a pseudogene. This CDR3 comprises 12 residues. CDR3 nucleotide sequence: TGTGCAAGTCGGTTAGGGTATCAGCCCCAGCATTTT. Translated, it gives CASRLGYQPQHF.

J is TRBJ2-3 and V is TRBV19; D call uncertain. With 5 bases removed from V and 0 bases from J, the gap between germline ends came to 6 bases. The length of the CDR3 is 13 residues. In germline, CDR1 is LNHDA, CDR2 SQIVND (reference sequence). CDR3 amino acids: CASSWPSTDTQYF. The CDR3 DNA reads TGTGCCAGTAGTTGGCCTAGCACAGATACGCAGTATTTT.

The gene calls are TRBV20-1 and TRBJ2-3; D may be TRBD2 (6 bases). Between the trimmed V and J ends, which lost 3 bases and 3 bases, there was a span of 13 bases. Germline loops: CDR1 DFQATT, CDR2 SNEGSKA (reference sequence). There are 14 residues in the CDR3. The DNA of the CDR3 is TGCAGTGCTAGGAGGCCGGGAGCTACAGATACGCAGTATTTT. It codes for CSARRPGATDTQYF.

The chain recombines TRBV5-1 with TRBJ1-2, with 8 bases lining up with TRBD1. CDR3 length equals 14 residues. V was clipped by 4 bases and J by 6 bases; unmatched bases: 8. CDR1 is SGHRS, CDR2 YFSETQ, per germline. CDR3 DNA sequence: TGCGCCAGCAGCGCCCAGGGGGCTTCGGATGGCTACACCTTC. Translation: CASSAQGASDGYTF.

This rearrangement joins TRBV30 to TRBJ2-3; D call uncertain. V was clipped by 0 bases and J by 6 bases, with 4 bases between them. The CDR3 has 11 amino acids. CDR1 and CDR2 (germline): GTSNPN, SVGIG (reference sequence). Here the CDR3 reads CAWSVVDTQYF. The CDR3, as DNA: TGTGCCTGGAGTGTAGTGGATACGCAGTATTTT. Supplemented by reference TRBV30 and TRBJ2-3, the full variable domain reads SQTIHQWPATLVQPVGSPLSLECTVEGTSNPNLYWYRQAAGRGLQLLFYSVGIGQISSEVPQNLSASRPQDRQFILSSKKLLLSDSGFYLCAWSVVDTQYFGPGTRLTVL.

The chain is built from TRBV12-3 or TRBV12-4 and TRBJ1-3; possibly TRBD1 for D (5 bases). Trimming stripped 2 bases from V and 3 bases from J, with 11 bases between. The CDR3 runs to 15 residues. The CDR3 is CASSLLGTLGNTIYF. The CDR3 DNA reads TGTGCCAGCAGTTTACTGGGGACTCTTGGAAACACCATATATTTT.

The V and J genes are TRBV4-1 and TRBJ1-4; D not certain. This CDR3 contains 12 residues. The germline V and J ends were trimmed by 4 bases and 5 bases, with 5 bases remaining between them. CDR1 and CDR2 (germline): MGHRA, YSYEKL. The CDR3 protein is CASSLPNEKLFF. CDR3 DNA sequence: TGCGCCAGCAGCCTCCCAAATGAAAAACTGTTTTTT.